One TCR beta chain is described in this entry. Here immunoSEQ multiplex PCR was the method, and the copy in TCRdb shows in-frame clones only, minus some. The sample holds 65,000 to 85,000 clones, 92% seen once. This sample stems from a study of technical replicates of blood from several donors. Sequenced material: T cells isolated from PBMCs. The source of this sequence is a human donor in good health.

DNA for the CDR3: TGTGCCAGCGGCCGGGACACCTACTACGAGCAGTACTTC. Encoded protein: CASGRDTYYEQYF. V and J are TRBV5-6 and TRBJ2-7, with D perhaps matching TRBD1 (6 bases). CDR1 SGHDT and CDR2 YYEEEE come from the germline V gene. The CDR3 has 13 amino acids. The ends were cut back, 7 bases at V and 3 bases at J, with 14 bases in the middle.